This T cell receptor beta chain was sequenced during a study of shared clonotypes between healthy human individuals (TCRdb year 2020). For the study in its entirety: A few men and two women, aged 18 to 49 years, made up the cohort. To increase sequencing depth and limit assay-specific biases, different laboratories used diverse techniques to prepare libraries and sequence TCR repertoires. To estimate repertoire size and how much clonotype sharing occurs between individuals, the study deeply sequenced the blood TCR repertoires of roughly 5 healthy adults. Per donor, leukapheresis produced somewhere between about 0.85 and 9.5 billion PBMCs. For each donor, CD4 naive and CD4 memory were each run on three plates, CD8 naive on two plates, and CD8 memory on one plate.

Overall study results and their limits: The small number of donors limited the genetic and exposure-history diversity represented. Incomplete sequencing was indicated by rarefaction of sorted-subset datasets, despite the large sequencing depth. Sampling was restricted to blood, and TCR repertoires in tissue are likely to differ from TCR repertoires in blood. Sharing across a handful of donors was observed for around 5% of naive CD4, over 3% of naive CD8, 2% to 2.5% of memory CD4, and roughly 0.4% of memory CD8 clonotypes. Pairwise subsampling led to the expectation that sequencing depth would affect the degree of clonotype sharing among donors. Naive subsets generally had larger estimated clonotype richness than memory subsets. Compared with non-shared clonotypes, the clonotypes found in all four sorted-subset donors had higher generation probabilities.

TCR CDR3 regions were amplified from genomic DNA by multiplex PCR using the deep immunoSEQ assay. Extracted genomic DNA from each cell subset was spread evenly across all wells of several immunoSEQ 96-well plates, with each plate serving as a replicate. For sorted subsets, approximately 190 ng of genomic DNA, equivalent to some 33,000 T cell genomes, went into each replicate PCR. Purified libraries were quantified with a Qubit 3.0 fluorometer, sized on a Bioanalyzer 2100, and re-quantified with the KAPA Library Quantification kit. Every immunoSEQ 96-well plate was sequenced on a dedicated single-read 150-cycle Illumina NextSeq 550 flow cell. Turning to the authors' computational methods: Because the immunoSEQ output held only junctional sequences and lacked quality scores, the filtering could not match the filtering applied to full-length reads. To assign V/J genes and CDR3, sequences were annotated against IMGT germline references using PyIR, a Python wrapper for IgBLAST v1.9. Reads were filtered out if the reads had weak V/J assignments (E-value above 1e-6), no CDR3, stop codons, out-of-frame junctions, or ambiguous translated residues. A V3J clonotype was defined by an identical inferred V gene, J gene, and CDR3 amino acid sequence. To compute the percentage overlap between repertoires, the number of shared unique clonotypes was divided by the size of the smaller repertoire. Three approaches were used to assess repertoire richness: RTK rarefaction, the Chao1 estimator, and Recon v2.1 estimates of unobserved clonotypes. OLGA was used to compute generation probabilities for all TCRbeta clonotypes that the gDNA method yielded from several donors. TCRdb took this table from immuneACCESS and kept in-frame rearrangements with V and J called. Such tables lack part of the clones; where checked against another copy, unresolved V genes explain under half of the gap, and the rest is unexplained. V and J calls plus clone size are reproduced from that table; the DNA served to infer D and trimming. The sample contains about 1.5 million clones, approximately 98% of them found a single time. Roughly 0.4% of the sample belongs to the ten largest clones.

Comments on this clone: This receptor's antigen is unknown. No much larger clonotype is one base removed from it; base qualities were not supplied.

The donors were healthy, HIV-negative adults with no recently reported acute infections or vaccinations. All donors were Caucasian adults living in Nashville, Tennessee, USA. CD4+ T cells were enriched by magnetic negative selection; naive cells were then positively selected on CD45RA, and the negative fraction formed the memory subset. Blood was obtained by leukapheresis, after which PBMCs were separated by Ficoll-Histopaque density gradient centrifugation and cryopreserved in liquid nitrogen vapor phase. Purity and quantity of every magnetically sorted T cell population were checked by analytical flow cytometry. Genomic DNA was isolated from each sorted fraction and quantified by UV absorbance on a Nanodrop 2000c. The sequenced material came from naive CD4+ T cells sorted from blood. The meaning of the sample's cell subset or site label: CD45RA+ positively selected. This receptor was taken from a man aged 30-40 years in good health.

The nucleotide sequence reads TGTGCCAGCAGTGAACTAGCGGAAACCTACGAGCAGTACTTC. Its coded protein is CASSELAETYEQYF. The V gene is TRBV2 and the J gene is TRBJ2-7, with 7 bases matching TRBD2. CDR1 is given as SNHLY and CDR2 as FYNNEI, both from the germline V gene. Including cysteine and phenylalanine, the CDR3 has 14 amino acids. Of the read, only the CDR3 DNA is kept; its 42 bases are in frame from base 1. From V the trimming removes 2 bases and from J it removes 2 bases, while the gene matches leave 3 bases of the junction unaccounted for.